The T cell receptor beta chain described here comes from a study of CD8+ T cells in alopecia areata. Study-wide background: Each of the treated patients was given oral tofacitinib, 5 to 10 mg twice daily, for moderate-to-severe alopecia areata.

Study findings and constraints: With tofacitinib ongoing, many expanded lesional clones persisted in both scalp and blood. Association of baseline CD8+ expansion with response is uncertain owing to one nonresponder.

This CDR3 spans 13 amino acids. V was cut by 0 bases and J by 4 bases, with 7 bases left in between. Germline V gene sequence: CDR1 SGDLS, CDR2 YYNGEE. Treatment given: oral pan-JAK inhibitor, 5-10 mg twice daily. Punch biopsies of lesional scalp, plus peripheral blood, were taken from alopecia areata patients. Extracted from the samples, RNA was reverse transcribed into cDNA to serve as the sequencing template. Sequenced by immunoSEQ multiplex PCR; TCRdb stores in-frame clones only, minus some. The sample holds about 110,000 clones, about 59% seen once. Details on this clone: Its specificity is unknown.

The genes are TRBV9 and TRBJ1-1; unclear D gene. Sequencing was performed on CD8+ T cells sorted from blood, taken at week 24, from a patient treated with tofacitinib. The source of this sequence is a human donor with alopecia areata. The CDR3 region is CASSVDGSTEAFF. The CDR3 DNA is TGTGCCAGCAGCGTAGACGGCAGCACTGAAGCTTTCTTT.